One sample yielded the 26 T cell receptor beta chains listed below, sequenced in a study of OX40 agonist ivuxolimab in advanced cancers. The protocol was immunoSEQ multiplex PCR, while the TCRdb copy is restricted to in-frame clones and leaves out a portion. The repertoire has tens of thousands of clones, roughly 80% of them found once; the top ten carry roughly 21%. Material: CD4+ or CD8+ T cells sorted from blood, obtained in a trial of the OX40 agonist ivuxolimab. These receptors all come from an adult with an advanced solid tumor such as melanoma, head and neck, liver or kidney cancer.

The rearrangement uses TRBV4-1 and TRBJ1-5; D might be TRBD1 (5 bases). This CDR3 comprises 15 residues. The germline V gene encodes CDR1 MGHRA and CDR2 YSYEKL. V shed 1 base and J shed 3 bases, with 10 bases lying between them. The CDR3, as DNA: TGCGCCAGCAGCCAAGGGACCGGGGCCAATCAGCCCCAGCATTTT. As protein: CASSQGTGANQPQHF.

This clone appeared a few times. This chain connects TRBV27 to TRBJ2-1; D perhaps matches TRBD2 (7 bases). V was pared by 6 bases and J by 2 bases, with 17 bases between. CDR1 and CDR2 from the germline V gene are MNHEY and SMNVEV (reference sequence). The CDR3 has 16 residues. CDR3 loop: CASRLGGGATYNEQFF. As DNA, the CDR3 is TGTGCCAGCAGACTAGGGGGGGGCGCGACCTACAATGAGCAGTTCTTC.

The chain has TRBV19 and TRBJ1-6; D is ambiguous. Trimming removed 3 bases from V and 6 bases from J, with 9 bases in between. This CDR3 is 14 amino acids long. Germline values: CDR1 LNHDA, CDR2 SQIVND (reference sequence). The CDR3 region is CASSIKTANSPLHF. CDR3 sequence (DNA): TGTGCCAGTAGTATCAAGACTGCTAATTCACCCCTCCACTTT.

CDR3 sequence (DNA): TGTGCCAGCAGGGGCTACGGGGAGCTGTTTTTT. This encodes CASRGYGELFF. The chain is built from TRBV28 and TRBJ2-2, with D unresolved. The CDR3 loop spans 11 amino acids. From germline, CDR1 is MDHEN and CDR2 SYDVKM. Between the trimmed V and J ends, which lost 6 bases and 7 bases, there was a span of 6 bases.

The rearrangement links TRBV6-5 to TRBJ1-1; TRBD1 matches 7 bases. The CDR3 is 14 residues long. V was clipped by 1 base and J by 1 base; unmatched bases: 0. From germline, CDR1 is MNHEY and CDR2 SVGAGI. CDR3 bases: TGTGCCAGCAGTTACTGGACAGGGAACACTGAAGCTTTCTTT. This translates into CASSYWTGNTEAFF.

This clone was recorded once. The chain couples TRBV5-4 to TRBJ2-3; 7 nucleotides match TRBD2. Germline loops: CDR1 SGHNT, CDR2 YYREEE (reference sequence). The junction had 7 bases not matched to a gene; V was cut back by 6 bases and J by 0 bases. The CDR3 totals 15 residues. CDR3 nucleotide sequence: TGTGCCAGCACCCTTACTAGCGCGAGCACAGATACGCAGTATTTT. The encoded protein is CASTLTSASTDTQYF.

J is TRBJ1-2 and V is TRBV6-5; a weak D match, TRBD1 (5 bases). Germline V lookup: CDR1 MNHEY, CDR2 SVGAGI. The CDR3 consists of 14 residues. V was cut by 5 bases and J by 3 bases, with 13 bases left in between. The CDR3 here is CASSPDTWDYGYTF. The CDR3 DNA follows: TGTGCCAGCAGTCCGGACACCTGGGACTATGGCTACACCTTC.

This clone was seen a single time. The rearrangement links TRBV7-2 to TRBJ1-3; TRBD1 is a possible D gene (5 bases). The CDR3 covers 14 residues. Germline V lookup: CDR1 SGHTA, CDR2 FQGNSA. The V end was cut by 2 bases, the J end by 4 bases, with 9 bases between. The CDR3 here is CASSLRGSGNTIYF. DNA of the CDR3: TGTGCCAGCAGCTTAAGGGGATCCGGAAACACCATATATTTT. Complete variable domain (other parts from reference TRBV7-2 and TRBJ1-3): GAGVSQSPSNKVTEKGKDVELRCDPISGHTALYWYRQSLGQGLEFLIYFQGNSAPDKSGLPSDRFSAERTGGSVSTLTIQRTQQEDSAVYLCASSLRGSGNTIYFGEGSWLTVV.

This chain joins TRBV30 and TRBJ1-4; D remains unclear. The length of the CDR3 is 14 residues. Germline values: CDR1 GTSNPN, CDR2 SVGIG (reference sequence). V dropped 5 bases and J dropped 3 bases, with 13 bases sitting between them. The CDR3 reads CAWGTWGANEKLFF. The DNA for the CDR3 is TGTGCCTGGGGTACTTGGGGTGCTAATGAAAAACTGTTTTTT.

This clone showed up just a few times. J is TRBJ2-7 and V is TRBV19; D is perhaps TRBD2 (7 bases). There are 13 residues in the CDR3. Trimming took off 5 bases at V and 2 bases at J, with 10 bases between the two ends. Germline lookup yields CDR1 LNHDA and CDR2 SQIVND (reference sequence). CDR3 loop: CASSFGGPYEQYF. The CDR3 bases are TGTGCCAGTAGTTTCGGGGGGCCCTACGAGCAGTACTTC. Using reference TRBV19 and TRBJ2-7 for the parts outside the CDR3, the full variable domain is DGGITQSPKYLFRKEGQNVTLSCEQNLNHDAMYWYRQDPGQGLRLIYYSQIVNDFQKGDIAEGYSVSREKKESFPLTVTSAQKNPTAFYLCASSFGGPYEQYFGPGTRLTVT.

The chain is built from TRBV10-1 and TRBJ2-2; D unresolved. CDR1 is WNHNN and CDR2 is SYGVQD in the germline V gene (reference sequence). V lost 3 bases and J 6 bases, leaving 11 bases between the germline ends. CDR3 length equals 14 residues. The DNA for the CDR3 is TGCGCCAGCAGTGAAGTTGGTGGGCCCGGGGAGCTGTTTTTT. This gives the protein CASSEVGGPGELFF.

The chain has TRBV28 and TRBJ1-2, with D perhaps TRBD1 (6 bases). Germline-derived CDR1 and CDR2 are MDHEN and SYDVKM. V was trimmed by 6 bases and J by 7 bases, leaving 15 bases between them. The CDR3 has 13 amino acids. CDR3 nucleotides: TGTGCCAGCAGCCTTGGGGGGGCGCTTGGCTACACCTTC. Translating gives CASSLGGALGYTF.

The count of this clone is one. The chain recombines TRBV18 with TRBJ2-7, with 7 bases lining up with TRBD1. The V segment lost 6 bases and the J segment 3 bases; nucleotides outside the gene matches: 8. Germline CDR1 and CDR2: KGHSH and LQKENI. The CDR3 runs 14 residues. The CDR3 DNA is TGTGCCAGCTCTTCCGGGACAGACCACTACGAGCAGTACTTC. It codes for CASSSGTDHYEQYF.

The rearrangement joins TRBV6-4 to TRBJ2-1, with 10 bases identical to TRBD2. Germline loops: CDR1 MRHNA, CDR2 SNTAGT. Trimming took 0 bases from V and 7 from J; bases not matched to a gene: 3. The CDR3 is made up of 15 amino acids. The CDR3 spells CASSDSAGGPNEQFF. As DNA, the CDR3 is TGTGCCAGCAGTGACTCAGCGGGAGGGCCTAATGAGCAGTTCTTC.

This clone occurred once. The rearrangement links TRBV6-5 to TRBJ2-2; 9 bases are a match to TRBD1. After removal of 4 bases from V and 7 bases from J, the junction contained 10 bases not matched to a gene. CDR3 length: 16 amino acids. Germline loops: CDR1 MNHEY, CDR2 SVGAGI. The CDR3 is CASSSGQGTRSGELFF. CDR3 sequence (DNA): TGTGCCAGCAGTTCTGGACAGGGGACTCGGAGCGGGGAGCTGTTTTTT.

CDR3 sequence: CAWRATGSPLHF. The CDR3 DNA follows: TGTGCCTGGAGGGCGACAGGTTCACCCCTCCACTTT. The chain combines TRBV30 with TRBJ1-6, with a tentative D call TRBD1 (6 bases). Trimming shortened V by 3 bases and J by 9 bases, and 9 bases separated the two germline ends. CDR1 and CDR2 (germline): GTSNPN, SVGIG (reference sequence). The CDR3 runs 12 residues.

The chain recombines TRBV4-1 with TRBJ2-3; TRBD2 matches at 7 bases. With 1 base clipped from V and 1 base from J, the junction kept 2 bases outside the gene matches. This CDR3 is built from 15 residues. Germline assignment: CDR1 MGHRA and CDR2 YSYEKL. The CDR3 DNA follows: TGCGCCAGCAGCCAAGCCCGGGAGGGCACAGATACGCAGTATTTT. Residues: CASSQAREGTDTQYF.

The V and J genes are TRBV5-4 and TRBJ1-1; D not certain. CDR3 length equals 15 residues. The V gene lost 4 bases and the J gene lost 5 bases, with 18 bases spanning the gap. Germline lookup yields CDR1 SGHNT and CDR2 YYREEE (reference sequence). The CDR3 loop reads CASSRDLGFRTEAFF. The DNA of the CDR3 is TGTGCCAGCAGCCGAGACCTTGGGTTTAGGACTGAAGCTTTCTTT.

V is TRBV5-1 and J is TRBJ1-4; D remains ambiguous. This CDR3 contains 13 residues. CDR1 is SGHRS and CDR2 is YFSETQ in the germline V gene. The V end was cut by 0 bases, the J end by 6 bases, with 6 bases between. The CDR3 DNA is TGCGCCAGCAGCTTGGGATCAGATGAAAAACTGTTTTTT. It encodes CASSLGSDEKLFF.

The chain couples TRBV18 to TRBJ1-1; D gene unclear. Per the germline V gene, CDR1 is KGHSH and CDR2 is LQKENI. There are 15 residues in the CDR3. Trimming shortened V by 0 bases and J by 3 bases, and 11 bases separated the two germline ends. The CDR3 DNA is TGTGCCAGCTCACCACCGGCGGGGTATCACACTGAAGCTTTCTTT. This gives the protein CASSPPAGYHTEAFF.

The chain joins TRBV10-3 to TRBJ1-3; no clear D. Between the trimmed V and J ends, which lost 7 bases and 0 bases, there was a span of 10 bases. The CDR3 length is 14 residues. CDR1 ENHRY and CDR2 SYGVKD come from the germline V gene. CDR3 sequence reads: CAIKSPFSGNTIYF. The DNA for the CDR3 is TGTGCCATCAAAAGCCCCTTCTCTGGAAACACCATATATTTT.

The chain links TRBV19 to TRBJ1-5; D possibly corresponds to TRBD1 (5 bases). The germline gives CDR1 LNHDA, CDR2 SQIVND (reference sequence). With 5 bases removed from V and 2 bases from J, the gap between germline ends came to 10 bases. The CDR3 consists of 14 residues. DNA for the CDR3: TGTGCCAGTAGTGGGGCGGTTGGCAATCAGCCCCAGCATTTT. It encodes CASSGAVGNQPQHF.

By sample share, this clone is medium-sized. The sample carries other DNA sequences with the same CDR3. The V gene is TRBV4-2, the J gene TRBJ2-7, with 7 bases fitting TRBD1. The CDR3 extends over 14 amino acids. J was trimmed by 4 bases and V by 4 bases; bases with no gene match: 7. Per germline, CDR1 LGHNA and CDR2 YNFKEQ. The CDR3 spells CASSRTGTEYEQYF. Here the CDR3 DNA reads TGTGCCAGCAGCCGTACCGGGACAGAATACGAGCAGTACTTC.

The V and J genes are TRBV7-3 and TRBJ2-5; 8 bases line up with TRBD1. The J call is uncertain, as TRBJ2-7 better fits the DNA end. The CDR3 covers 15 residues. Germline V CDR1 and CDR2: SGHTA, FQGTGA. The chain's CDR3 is CASSLAAGGASEQYF. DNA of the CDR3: TGTGCCAGCAGCTTAGCGGCAGGGGGCGCTTCCGAGCAGTACTTC.

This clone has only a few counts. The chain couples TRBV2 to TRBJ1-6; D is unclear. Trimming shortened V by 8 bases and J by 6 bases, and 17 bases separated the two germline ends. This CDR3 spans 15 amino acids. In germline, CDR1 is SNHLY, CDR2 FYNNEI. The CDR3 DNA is TGTGCCAGCGGACCGGACGGACCGACTAATTCACCCCTCCACTTT. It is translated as CASGPDGPTNSPLHF.

Here the CDR3 DNA reads TGCGCCAGCAGCAACGTCATGACAGGGTTCGGTTACGAGCAGTACTTC. This encodes CASSNVMTGFGYEQYF. This chain joins TRBV5-1 and TRBJ2-7; 7 bases are shared with TRBD1. J was trimmed by 4 bases and V by 4 bases; bases with no gene match: 14. CDR3 length: 16 amino acids. The V gene's germline CDR1 is SGHRS and CDR2 YFSETQ. The variable domain in full, with the rest retrieved from reference TRBV5-1 and TRBJ2-7, is KAGVTQTPRYLIKTRGQQVTLSCSPISGHRSVSWYQQTPGQGLQFLFEYFSETQRNKGNFPGRFSGRQFSNSRSEMNVSTLELGDSALYLCASSNVMTGFGYEQYFGPGTRLTVT.